Each of the 27 T cell receptor beta chains below was sequenced from the same sample in a study of beta chain features in type 1 diabetes. Study-level findings and limits: Shortening that was moderate but significant affected the TCRB CDR3s of Type 1 diabetes patients in all four CD4+ subsets.

Investigators reverse transcribed all isolated RNA, so they sequenced expressed TCRB transcripts. TCRdb's table, derived via immunoSEQ multiplex PCR, lists solely in-frame clones and lacks some. The table records a few hundred thousand clones, over 10% of them present only once. Their cognate antigens are unknown. Sequencing was performed on naive CD4+ T cells from blood. The receptor set was obtained from a woman between 18 and 29 years old with type 1 diabetes.

The chain combines TRBV4-1 with TRBJ2-1; 7 positions match TRBD2. The germline CDR1 and CDR2 sequences are MGHRA and YSYEKL. The ends lost 4 bases at V and 0 bases at J; junction bases unmatched: 9. The CDR3 contains 17 residues. As DNA, the CDR3 is TGCGCCAGCAGCCGACACACTAGCGCGAGCTCCTACAATGAGCAGTTCTTC. Its translation: CASSRHTSASSYNEQFF.

Note on this clone: This same CDR3 is encoded by further DNA sequences in the sample. The chain employs TRBV2 and TRBJ2-5; D is uncertain. The length of the CDR3 is 11 residues. Trimming removed 3 bases at V and 4 bases at J, with 3 bases between. The germline gives CDR1 SNHLY, CDR2 FYNNEI. The CDR3 DNA reads TGTGCCAGCAGTGATAGAGAGACCCAGTACTTC. This gives the protein CASSDRETQYF.

This sequence joins TRBV25-1 and TRBJ2-6; D is undetermined. The V end was cut by 4 bases, the J end by 0 bases, with 7 bases between. Germline V gives CDR1 MGHDK, CDR2 SYGVNS. This CDR3 spans 15 amino acids. The CDR3: CASSAVSSGANVLTF. For the CDR3, the DNA is TGTGCCAGCAGTGCCGTTAGCTCTGGGGCCAACGTCCTGACTTTC. The full variable domain, with the rest looked up from reference TRBV25-1 and TRBJ2-6, is EADIYQTPRYLVIGTGKKITLECSQTMGHDKMYWYQQDPGMELHLIHYSYGVNSTEKGDLSSESTVSRIRTEHFPLTLESARPSHTSQYLCASSAVSSGANVLTFGAGSRLTVL.

The chain combines TRBV4-3 with TRBJ1-2; D is uncertain. Per germline, CDR1 LGHNA and CDR2 YSLEER. V lost 0 bases, J lost 0 bases, and 14 bases lay in between. This CDR3 comprises 17 residues. CDR3 protein: CASSQDDRGLPNYGYTF. The CDR3 DNA sequence: TGCGCCAGCAGCCAAGATGATCGAGGACTGCCTAACTATGGCTACACCTTC.

This CDR3 is CASSLGVAKETQYF. As DNA, the CDR3 is TGTGCCAGCAGCTTAGGGGTAGCCAAAGAGACCCAGTACTTC. The chain uses TRBV7-6 and TRBJ2-5; the D is unclear. This CDR3 has 14 residues. Germline CDR1 reads SGHVS; CDR2 reads FNYEAQ. With 1 base removed from V and 3 bases from J, the gap between germline ends came to 9 bases.

The rearrangement joins TRBV9 to TRBJ2-7; D gene ambiguous. V was cut by 0 bases and J by 6 bases, with 13 bases left in between. The CDR3 is made up of 14 amino acids. The germline CDR1 and CDR2 sequences are SGDLS and YYNGEE. This CDR3 reads CASSVGGESGEQYF. The CDR3 coding sequence is TGTGCCAGCAGCGTAGGAGGTGAGTCGGGCGAGCAGTACTTC.

The chain employs TRBV5-1 and TRBJ1-1, with 9 bases aligning to TRBD1. This CDR3 region has 17 residues. Looked up from germline, CDR1 is SGHRS and CDR2 is YFSETQ. With 5 bases clipped from V and 1 base from J, the junction kept 12 bases outside the gene matches. The CDR3 region is CASRPRPKTGGNTEAFF. As DNA, the CDR3 is TGCGCCAGCAGACCGCGCCCCAAGACAGGGGGGAACACTGAAGCTTTCTTT.

This clone showed up just a few times. The rearrangement joins TRBV18 to TRBJ2-2, with a tentative D call TRBD2 (6 bases). Germline V lookup: CDR1 KGHSH, CDR2 LQKENI. The CDR3 has 15 amino acids. V lost 2 bases, J lost 3 bases, and 10 bases lay in between. In DNA, the CDR3 is TGTGCCAGCTCACCATTACTAGCCCACACCGGGGAGCTGTTTTTT. Translating gives CASSPLLAHTGELFF.

This clone occurred a few times. Other DNA sequences of this sample code for an identical CDR3. The chain employs TRBV27 and TRBJ1-4; TRBD1 matches at 9 bases. V was clipped by 5 bases and J by 7 bases; unmatched bases: 5. The CDR3 extends over 14 amino acids. The germline V gene has CDR1 MNHEY and CDR2 SMNVEV (reference sequence). CDR3 sequence: CASSRGQGGEKLFF. Here the CDR3 DNA reads TGTGCCAGCAGTAGGGGACAGGGAGGTGAAAAACTGTTTTTT.

This clone showed up just a few times. The chain combines TRBV7-2 with TRBJ1-5; 7 nucleotides agree with TRBD1. The CDR3 extends over 15 amino acids. From germline, CDR1 is SGHTA and CDR2 FQGNSA. J lost 0 bases, V lost 10 bases, and 9 bases had no gene match. For the CDR3, the DNA is TGTGCCACCCAGATACAGGGGAATAGCAATCAGCCCCAGCATTTT. It encodes CATQIQGNSNQPQHF.

The chain couples TRBV27 to TRBJ2-7, with TRBD1 identical over 9 bases. From germline, CDR1 is MNHEY and CDR2 SMNVEV (reference sequence). The CDR3 loop spans 15 amino acids. V dropped 1 base and J dropped 2; count of bases not matched to a gene: 3. The CDR3 DNA follows: TGTGCCAGCAGTTTATTACAGGGGGCAGCCTACGAGCAGTACTTC. Protein product: CASSLLQGAAYEQYF.

This clone was detected only a few times. V usage is TRBV4-2 and J usage is TRBJ2-2; D unclear. The V gene lost 1 base and the J gene lost 0 bases, with 9 bases spanning the gap. CDR1 LGHNA and CDR2 YNFKEQ come from the germline V gene. This CDR3 comprises 16 residues. The CDR3 nucleotides read TGTGCCAGCAGCCAAGGCGCGCCAACGAACACCGGGGAGCTGTTTTTT. This gives the protein CASSQGAPTNTGELFF.

In its sample, this clone was seen a few times. V usage is TRBV7-9 and J usage is TRBJ2-2; possibly TRBD2 for D (6 bases). The germline V gene encodes CDR1 SEHNR and CDR2 FQNEAQ (reference sequence). V lost 9 bases, J lost 1 base, and 12 bases lay in between. This CDR3 region has 14 residues. The CDR3 sequence is CARAPEGNTGELFF. The CDR3 DNA reads as TGTGCCAGAGCCCCGGAGGGGAACACCGGGGAGCTGTTTTTT.

The chain combines TRBV28 with TRBJ2-1, with D possibly TRBD1 on 5 matching bases. The germline gives CDR1 MDHEN, CDR2 SYDVKM. This CDR3 has 14 residues. The ends were cut back, 10 bases at V and 0 bases at J, with 13 bases in the middle. The CDR3 sequence: CATCETVSYNEQFF. The CDR3 DNA is TGTGCCACCTGTGAGACAGTCTCCTACAATGAGCAGTTCTTC.

This clone was counted only a few times. Other DNA variants within this sample encode the same CDR3. J is TRBJ1-5 and V is TRBV28; no firm D call. V lost 6 bases, J lost 5 bases, and 8 bases lay in between. This CDR3 has 12 residues. Germline CDR1 is MDHEN and CDR2 is SYDVKM. The CDR3 reads CASRTGDQPQHF. The CDR3 DNA reads TGTGCCAGCAGGACTGGTGATCAGCCCCAGCATTTT.

This clone was seen more than once but under ten times. Other DNA sequences in the same sample also yield this CDR3. The gene calls are TRBV18 and TRBJ1-6, with 9 bases identical to TRBD1. Trimming removed 3 bases from V and 6 bases from J; junction bases left unmatched: 0. The CDR3 is 14 residues long. Looked up from germline, CDR1 is KGHSH and CDR2 is LQKENI. The CDR3 nucleotides are TGTGCCAGCTCACCGGGACAGGGTAATTCACCCCTCCACTTT. This sequence encodes CASSPGQGNSPLHF.

This chain joins TRBV30 and TRBJ2-7; 7 bases are a match to TRBD1. Trimming cost V 3 bases and J 3 bases; bases outside gene matches: 8. The CDR3 consists of 14 residues. CDR1 and CDR2 from the germline V gene are GTSNPN and SVGIG (reference sequence). As DNA, the CDR3 is TGTGCCTGGAGAAACGGGGACAGCCGCTACGAGCAGTACTTC. It codes for CAWRNGDSRYEQYF.

V is TRBV6-5 and J is TRBJ2-5; TRBD1 aligns across 8 bases. The junction had 7 bases not matched to a gene; V was cut back by 6 bases and J by 4 bases. CDR3 length: 14 residues. CDR1 MNHEY and CDR2 SVGAGI come from the germline V gene. The CDR3 sequence: CASRPGQGTETQYF. In DNA, the CDR3 is TGTGCCAGCAGACCCGGACAGGGAACAGAGACCCAGTACTTC.

CDR3 in DNA: TGTGCCAGCAGCTCAACTTCCGGGACAGGGTCCCTCTACGAGCAGTACTTC. This codes for CASSSTSGTGSLYEQYF. J is TRBJ2-7 and V is TRBV4-2; 9 bases fit TRBD1. The CDR3 has 17 residues. The V gene end was trimmed by 5 bases and the J gene end by 3 bases; junction bases not matched to a gene: 14. Germline V gives CDR1 LGHNA, CDR2 YNFKEQ.

The rearrangement joins TRBV18 to TRBJ2-3; a possible D gene is TRBD2 (5 bases). Per germline, CDR1 KGHSH and CDR2 LQKENI. V was trimmed by 3 bases and J by 7 bases, leaving 11 bases between them. The CDR3 covers 13 residues. The CDR3 loop is CASSPVGSYTQYF. The CDR3 bases are TGTGCCAGCTCACCGGTGGGGAGCTATACGCAGTATTTT.

The chain couples TRBV28 to TRBJ2-6; D is undetermined. CDR3 length equals 16 residues. V shed 4 bases and J shed 6 bases, with 16 bases lying between them. Germline CDR1 reads MDHEN; CDR2 reads SYDVKM. DNA for the CDR3: TGTGCCAGCAGTTCCTTCTGGGCCCCCTTGGCCAACGTCCTGACTTTC. Translating it yields CASSSFWAPLANVLTF.

This clone has more than one count but fewer than ten. The J gene is TRBJ2-1, the V gene TRBV5-6, with TRBD1 matching 9 bases. Germline assignment: CDR1 SGHDT and CDR2 YYEEEE. Trimming cost V 6 bases and J 4 bases; bases outside gene matches: 8. The CDR3 sequence is 15 residues long. CDR3 region: CASTGTGTPYNEQFF. The DNA for the CDR3 is TGTGCCAGCACTGGGACAGGGACCCCATACAATGAGCAGTTCTTC.

The sample holds one count of this clone. The rearrangement links TRBV28 to TRBJ1-2, with a weak D call TRBD1 (5 bases). This CDR3 is 14 amino acids long. Deletions cut 6 bases from V and 7 bases from J, with 18 bases between. Per germline, CDR1 MDHEN and CDR2 SYDVKM. The CDR3 here is CASSSYLGGSGYTF. CDR3 sequence (DNA): TGTGCCAGCAGCTCCTACCTCGGGGGTTCTGGCTACACCTTC.

This clone was detected only once. The chain uses TRBV10-3 and TRBJ2-7; 9 bases are shared with TRBD2. Trimming cost V 6 bases and J 5 bases; bases outside gene matches: 5. There are 13 residues in the CDR3. Germline loops: CDR1 ENHRY, CDR2 SYGVKD. The CDR3 is CAIRIAGANEQYF. CDR3 DNA: TGTGCCATCAGGATAGCGGGAGCCAACGAGCAGTACTTC.

The V gene is TRBV6-5, the J gene TRBJ2-1, with a weak D call TRBD1 (6 bases). The V gene lost 5 bases and the J gene lost 5 bases, with 13 bases spanning the gap. The CDR3 contains 14 residues. The germline V gene encodes CDR1 MNHEY and CDR2 SVGAGI. This CDR3 is CASSLTGPNNEQFF. CDR3 in DNA: TGTGCCAGCAGTCTCACAGGGCCCAACAATGAGCAGTTCTTC.

The rearrangement joins TRBV9 to TRBJ2-1, with D maybe TRBD2 (5 bases). Per the germline V gene, CDR1 is SGDLS and CDR2 is YYNGEE. V was trimmed by 0 bases and J by 3 bases, leaving 7 bases between them. This CDR3 has 14 amino acids. CDR3 protein: CASSVASNYNEQFF. The CDR3 region has the DNA TGTGCCAGCAGCGTAGCTAGCAACTACAATGAGCAGTTCTTC.

There are a few counts of this clone. The chain has TRBV11-3 and TRBJ1-1, with a tentative D call TRBD1 (5 bases). Trimming shortened V by 6 bases and J by 5 bases, and 13 bases separated the two germline ends. CDR1 and CDR2 from the germline V gene are SGHNT and YENEEA. The CDR3 contains 13 residues. The CDR3 loop is CASRQGMGTEAFF. CDR3 bases: TGTGCCAGCAGGCAGGGTATGGGGACTGAAGCTTTCTTT.